This is a list of T cell receptor beta chains from one sample in a study of blood T cell repertoires in COVID-19. TCRdb's table, derived via immunoSEQ multiplex PCR, lists solely in-frame clones and lacks some. The sample includes over 450,000 clones, roughly 89% seen only once; the top ten take 0.8% to 0.9%. Sample: peripheral blood. The receptors shown here come from a man younger than 35 with COVID-19, enrolled during active disease. Both conserved end residues are part of each CDR3. Fields, in order: clone size, V gene, J gene, D gene, CDR3 protein, CDR3 DNA. The D gene is left open where the match is weak. Some rows have no size entry. The others give once, few or many, or a class for an expanded clone.

NA,TRBV6-5,TRBJ2-1,NA,CASSYSSRLEQFF,TGTGCCAGCAGTTACTCTAGCCGCTTGGAGCAGTTCTTC
NA,TRBV2,TRBJ1-6,NA,CASRAFDNSPLHF,TGTGCCAGCAGGGCCTTCGATAATTCACCCCTCCACTTT
NA,TRBV3-1/TRBV3-2,TRBJ2-2,TRBD2,CASSPYSFLAGGTSANTGELFF,TGTGCCAGCAGCCCCTACTCATTTTTAGCGGGAGGGACCTCAGCGAACACCGGGGAGCTGTTTTTT
few,TRBV19,TRBJ2-3,NA,CASSIASPYTDTQYF,TGTGCCAGTAGTATTGCCTCCCCCTACACAGATACGCAGTATTTT
NA,TRBV28,TRBJ1-5,NA,CASRESNQPQHF,TGTGCCAGCAGGGAGAGCAATCAGCCCCAGCATTTT
NA,TRBV30,TRBJ1-4,NA,CAWSNSQKKLFF,TGTGCCTGGAGTAACAGTCAAAAGAAACTGTTTTTT
NA,TRBV2,TRBJ2-2,TRBD2,CASSEALTSGTTGELFF,TGTGCCAGCAGTGAAGCGTTAACTAGCGGGACTACCGGGGAGCTGTTTTTT
once,TRBV5-5,TRBJ1-1,TRBD1,CASSPTRGLNTEAFF,TGTGCCAGCAGCCCCACCAGGGGGCTGAACACTGAAGCTTTCTTT
NA,TRBV7-9,TRBJ2-2,TRBD1,CASSSLITGGRTGELFF,TGTGCCAGCAGCTCCCTTATCACAGGGGGCAGAACCGGGGAGCTGTTTTTT
NA,TRBV19,TRBJ1-1,NA,CASSTDRNTEAFF,TGTGCCAGTAGTACGGACAGGAACACTGAAGCTTTCTTT
NA,TRBV6-1,TRBJ1-5,NA,CASSDGGARQPQHF,TGTGCCAGCAGTGACGGGGGGGCAAGGCAGCCCCAGCATTTT
once,TRBV6-6,TRBJ1-1,NA,CASKGVGLNTEAFF,TGTGCCAGCAAAGGGGTAGGGCTGAACACTGAAGCTTTCTTT
NA,TRBV29-1,TRBJ2-2,NA,CSVTGETGELFF,TGCAGCGTTACCGGGGAAACCGGGGAGCTGTTTTTT
NA,TRBV5-8,TRBJ1-5,TRBD1,CASSVGTGGQPQHF,TGTGCCAGCAGCGTCGGGACAGGCGGTCAGCCCCAGCATTTT
few,TRBV7-9,TRBJ1-6,TRBD1,CASSPIQGASSPLHF,TGTGCCAGCAGCCCCATCCAGGGGGCGAGTTCACCCCTCCACTTT
NA,TRBV10-2,TRBJ1-1,TRBD1,CASSDWDRGRTEAFF,TGCGCCAGCAGTGATTGGGACAGGGGGCGAACTGAAGCTTTCTTT
NA,TRBV27,TRBJ2-7,NA,CASSFGLFYEQYF,TGTGCCAGCAGTTTTGGGCTCTTCTACGAGCAGTACTTC
NA,TRBV6-5,TRBJ1-2,TRBD1,CASKAGGHYGYTF,TGTGCCAGCAAGGCAGGGGGCCACTATGGCTACACCTTC
NA,TRBV24-1,TRBJ2-1,TRBD1,CATSDFPRQGGSYNEQFF,TGTGCCACCAGTGATTTCCCCCGACAGGGGGGCTCCTACAATGAGCAGTTCTTC
NA,TRBV15,TRBJ2-2,NA,CATSRDRDLGTGELFF,TGTGCCACCAGCAGAGATCGGGATTTAGGCACCGGGGAGCTGTTTTTT
NA,TRBV5-5,TRBJ2-7,NA,CASSPTDYEQYF,TGTGCCAGCAGCCCGACTGACTACGAGCAGTACTTC
NA,TRBV7-3,TRBJ2-2,NA,CASSLQGASGELFF,TGTGCCAGCAGCTTACAAGGGGCGTCCGGGGAGCTGTTTTTT
NA,TRBV6-5,TRBJ1-6,NA,CASSYSKRGWNSPLHF,TGTGCCAGCAGTTACTCCAAGAGAGGGTGGAATTCACCCCTCCACTTT
NA,TRBV27,TRBJ1-6,NA,CASGSTGSYNSPLHF,TGTGCCAGCGGATCCACAGGGTCCTATAATTCACCCCTCCACTTT
NA,TRBV27,TRBJ1-2,NA,CASSSRSSNYGYTF,TGTGCCAGCAGTTCCCGATCCAGTAACTATGGCTACACCTTC
once,TRBV10-3,TRBJ1-2,TRBD1,CAISLSTGVYGYTF,TGTGCCATCAGTCTATCGACAGGGGTCTATGGCTACACCTTC
NA,TRBV2,TRBJ2-5,NA,CASSEGFSGNQETQYF,TGTGCCAGCAGTGAAGGCTTTAGCGGTAACCAAGAGACCCAGTACTTC
few,TRBV7-6,TRBJ2-3,TRBD2,CASSLVRSGMTDTQYF,TGTGCCAGCAGCTTAGTAAGAAGCGGGATGACAGATACGCAGTATTTT
NA,TRBV7-2,TRBJ2-7,TRBD2,CASSPSLAGRGEQYF,TGTGCCAGCAGCCCTAGTCTGGCAGGGAGGGGCGAGCAGTACTTC
NA,TRBV2,TRBJ1-5,NA,CASSGGGGSQHF,TGTGCCAGCAGTGGAGGTGGAGGGTCCCAGCATTTT
NA,TRBV27,TRBJ2-1,NA,CASSLPERLNEQFF,TGTGCCAGCAGTTTGCCGGAGCGGTTAAATGAGCAGTTCTTC
NA,TRBV2,TRBJ2-7,NA,CASSEHSYEQYF,TGTGCCAGCAGTGAACACTCCTACGAGCAGTACTTC
NA,TRBV12-3/TRBV12-4,TRBJ2-1,NA,CASSLDGNGQFF,TGTGCCAGCAGTTTAGATGGCAATGGTCAGTTCTTC
NA,TRBV7-2,TRBJ2-7,NA,CASIFPGHGDCDEQYF,TGTGCCAGCATCTTTCCGGGACACGGTGATTGTGACGAGCAGTACTTC
NA,TRBV14,TRBJ2-7,TRBD1,CASSQPGTGSYEQYF,TGTGCCAGCAGCCAGCCTGGGACAGGGAGTTACGAGCAGTACTTC
NA,TRBV5-1,TRBJ2-5,TRBD2,CASSFTSGRGETQYF,TGCGCCAGCAGCTTTACTAGCGGGAGAGGAGAGACCCAGTACTTC
NA,TRBV10-2,TRBJ2-5,TRBD2,CASRGTSGREKETQYF,TGCGCCAGCAGAGGTACTAGCGGGAGGGAGAAAGAGACCCAGTACTTC
NA,TRBV5-6,TRBJ2-7,TRBD2,CASRASGSSYEQYF,TGTGCCAGCAGGGCTAGCGGGAGCTCCTACGAGCAGTACTTC
NA,TRBV6-2/TRBV6-3,TRBJ1-1,NA,CASSFSSVNTEAFF,TGTGCCAGCAGTTTTTCCAGCGTGAACACTGAAGCTTTCTTT
NA,TRBV27,TRBJ2-1,TRBD2,CASSFDGRALSYNEQFF,TGTGCCAGCAGTTTTGACGGGAGGGCCCTATCCTACAATGAGCAGTTCTTC
NA,TRBV28,TRBJ2-1,NA,CASRGVAEDEQFF,TGTGCCAGCAGAGGGGTAGCCGAGGATGAGCAGTTCTTC
NA,TRBV19,TRBJ2-3,TRBD2,CASSLTSGSTDTQYF,TGTGCCAGTAGTCTGACTAGCGGGAGCACAGATACGCAGTATTTT